The TCR beta chain under discussion was sequenced for a study of blood T cells in healthy people across ages. In this sample, this clonotype turned up a few times. V lost 5 bases to trimming and J lost 2 bases; unmatched junction nucleotides: 8. Germline V gene data show CDR1 as SQVTM and CDR2 as ANQGSEA. CDR3 length: 14 residues. There were healthy Caucasian individuals from Russia, aged roughly 6 to 90, serving as donors. For the second PCR, which ran for about 6 to 11 cycles, a sample-barcoded 5' primer and a J-beta primer mix were used. Via MiXCR, TCRdb re-called the 5' RACE reads, giving one row per CDR3 protein. Counted here are hundreds of thousands of distinct CDR3 sequences, roughly 50% occurring once; the ten biggest clones make up roughly 31%.

The chain links TRBV29-1 to TRBJ2-7, with 8 bases lining up with TRBD1. Material: blood. The source is a woman aged 60-75 years in good health. The CDR3 loop reads CSVQPGTGPYEQYF. CDR3 nucleotide sequence: TGCAGCGTTCAACCCGGGACAGGTCCCTACGAGCAGTACTTC.